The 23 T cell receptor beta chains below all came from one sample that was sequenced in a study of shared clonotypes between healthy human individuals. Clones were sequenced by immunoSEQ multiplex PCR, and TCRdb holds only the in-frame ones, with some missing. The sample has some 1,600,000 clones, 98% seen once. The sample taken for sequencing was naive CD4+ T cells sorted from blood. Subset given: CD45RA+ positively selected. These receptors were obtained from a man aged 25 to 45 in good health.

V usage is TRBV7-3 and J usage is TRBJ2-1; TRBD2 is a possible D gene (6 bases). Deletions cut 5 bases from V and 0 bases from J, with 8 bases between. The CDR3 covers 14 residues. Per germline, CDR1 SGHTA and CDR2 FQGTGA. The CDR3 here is CASSPGSSYNEQFF. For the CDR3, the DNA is TGTGCCAGCAGCCCCGGGAGCTCCTACAATGAGCAGTTCTTC.

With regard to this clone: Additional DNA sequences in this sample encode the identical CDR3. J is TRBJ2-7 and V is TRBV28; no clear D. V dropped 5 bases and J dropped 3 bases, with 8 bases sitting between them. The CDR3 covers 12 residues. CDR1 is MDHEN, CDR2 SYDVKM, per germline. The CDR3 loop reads CASSPTVYEQYF. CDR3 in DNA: TGTGCCAGCAGTCCGACCGTCTACGAGCAGTACTTC.

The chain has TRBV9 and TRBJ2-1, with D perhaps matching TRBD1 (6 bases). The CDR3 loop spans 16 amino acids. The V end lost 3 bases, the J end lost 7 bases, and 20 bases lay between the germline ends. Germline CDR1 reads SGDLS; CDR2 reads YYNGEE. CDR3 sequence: CASSGDGGRGTNEQFF. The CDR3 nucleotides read TGTGCCAGCAGCGGAGATGGGGGCAGGGGCACAAATGAGCAGTTCTTC.

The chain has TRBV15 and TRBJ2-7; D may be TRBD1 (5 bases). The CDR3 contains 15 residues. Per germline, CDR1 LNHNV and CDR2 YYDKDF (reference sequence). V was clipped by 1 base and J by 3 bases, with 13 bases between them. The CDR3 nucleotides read TGTGCCACCAGCAGAGTTCGGACAAGCTTCTACGAGCAGTACTTC. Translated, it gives CATSRVRTSFYEQYF.

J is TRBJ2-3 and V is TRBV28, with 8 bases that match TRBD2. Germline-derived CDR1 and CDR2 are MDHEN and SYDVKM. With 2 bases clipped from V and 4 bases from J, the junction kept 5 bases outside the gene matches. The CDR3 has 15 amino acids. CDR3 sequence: CASSLGLAGADTQYF. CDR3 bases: TGTGCCAGCAGTTTAGGCCTAGCGGGCGCAGATACGCAGTATTTT.

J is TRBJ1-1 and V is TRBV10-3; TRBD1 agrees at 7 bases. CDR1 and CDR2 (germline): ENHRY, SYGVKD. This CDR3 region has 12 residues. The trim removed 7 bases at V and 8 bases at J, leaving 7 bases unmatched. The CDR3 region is CAIKDRAMEAFF. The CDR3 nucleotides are TGTGCCATCAAAGACAGGGCCATGGAAGCTTTCTTT.

The CDR3 sequence: CASSSRWDFTDTQYF. CDR3 bases: TGTGCCAGCAGCTCCCGATGGGACTTCACAGATACGCAGTATTTT. This sequence joins TRBV27 and TRBJ2-3; D possibly corresponds to TRBD2 (6 bases). Germline CDR1 MNHEY, CDR2 SMNVEV (reference sequence). The CDR3 loop spans 15 amino acids. The V end lost 6 bases, the J end lost 2 bases, and 15 bases lay between the germline ends.

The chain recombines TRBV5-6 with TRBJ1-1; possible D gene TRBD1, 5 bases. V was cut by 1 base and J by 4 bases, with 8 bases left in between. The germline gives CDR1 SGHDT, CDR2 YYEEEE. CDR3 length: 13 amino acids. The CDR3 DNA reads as TGTGCCAGCAGCTTGTCCGGGGCCACTGAAGCTTTCTTT. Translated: CASSLSGATEAFF.

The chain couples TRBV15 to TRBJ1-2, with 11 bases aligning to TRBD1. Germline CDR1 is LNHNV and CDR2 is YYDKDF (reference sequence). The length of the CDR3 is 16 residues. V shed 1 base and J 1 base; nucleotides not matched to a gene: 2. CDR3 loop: CATSRAGQGVNYGYTF. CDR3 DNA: TGTGCCACCAGCAGAGCGGGACAGGGGGTTAACTATGGCTACACCTTC. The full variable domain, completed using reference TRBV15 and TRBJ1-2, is DAMVIQNPRYQVTQFGKPVTLSCSQTLNHNVMYWYQQKSSQAPKLLFHYYDKDFNNEADTPDNFQSRRPNTSFCFLDIRSPGLGDTAMYLCATSRAGQGVNYGYTFGSGTRLTVV.

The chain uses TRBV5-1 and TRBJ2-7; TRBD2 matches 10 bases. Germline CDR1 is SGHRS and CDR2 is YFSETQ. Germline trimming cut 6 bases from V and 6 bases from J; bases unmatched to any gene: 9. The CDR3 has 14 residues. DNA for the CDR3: TGCGCCAGCACCGTTATAGCGGGAGGCGGCGAGCAGTACTTC. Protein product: CASTVIAGGGEQYF. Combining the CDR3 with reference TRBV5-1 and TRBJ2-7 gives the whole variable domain KAGVTQTPRYLIKTRGQQVTLSCSPISGHRSVSWYQQTPGQGLQFLFEYFSETQRNKGNFPGRFSGRQFSNSRSEMNVSTLELGDSALYLCASTVIAGGGEQYFGPGTRLTVT.

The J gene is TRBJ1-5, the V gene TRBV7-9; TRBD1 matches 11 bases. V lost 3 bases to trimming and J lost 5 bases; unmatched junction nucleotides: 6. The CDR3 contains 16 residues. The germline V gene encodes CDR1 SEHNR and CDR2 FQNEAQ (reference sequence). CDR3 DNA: TGTGCCAGCAGCTTGATCGGGGGACAGGGGGATCAGCCCCAGCATTTT. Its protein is CASSLIGGQGDQPQHF.

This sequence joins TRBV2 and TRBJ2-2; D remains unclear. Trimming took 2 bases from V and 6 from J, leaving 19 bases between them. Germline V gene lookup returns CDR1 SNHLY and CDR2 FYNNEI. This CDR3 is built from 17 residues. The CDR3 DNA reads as TGTGCCAGCAGTGAAATTGGCTGGGCCGGTCGTCCCGGGGAGCTGTTTTTT. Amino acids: CASSEIGWAGRPGELFF.

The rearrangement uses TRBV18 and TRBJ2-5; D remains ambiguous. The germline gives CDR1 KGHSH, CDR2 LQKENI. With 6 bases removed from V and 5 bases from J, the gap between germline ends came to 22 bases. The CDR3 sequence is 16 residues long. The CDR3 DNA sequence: TGTGCCAGCTCTCCAGATGTGTTGGAGTGGTTGGAGACCCAGTACTTC. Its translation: CASSPDVLEWLETQYF.

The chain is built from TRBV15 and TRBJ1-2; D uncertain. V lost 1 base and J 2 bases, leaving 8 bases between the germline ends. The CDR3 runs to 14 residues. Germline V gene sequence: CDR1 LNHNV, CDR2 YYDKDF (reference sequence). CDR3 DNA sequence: TGTGCCACCAGCAGAGGTTTAAGGAACTATGGCTACACCTTC. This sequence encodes CATSRGLRNYGYTF. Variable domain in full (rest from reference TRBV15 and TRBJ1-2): DAMVIQNPRYQVTQFGKPVTLSCSQTLNHNVMYWYQQKSSQAPKLLFHYYDKDFNNEADTPDNFQSRRPNTSFCFLDIRSPGLGDTAMYLCATSRGLRNYGYTFGSGTRLTVV.

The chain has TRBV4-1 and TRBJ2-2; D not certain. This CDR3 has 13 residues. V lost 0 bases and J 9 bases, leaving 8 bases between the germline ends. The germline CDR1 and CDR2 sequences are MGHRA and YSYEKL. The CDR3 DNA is TGCGCCAGCAGCCAAGATCTAGGGAGGGAGCTGTTTTTT. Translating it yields CASSQDLGRELFF.

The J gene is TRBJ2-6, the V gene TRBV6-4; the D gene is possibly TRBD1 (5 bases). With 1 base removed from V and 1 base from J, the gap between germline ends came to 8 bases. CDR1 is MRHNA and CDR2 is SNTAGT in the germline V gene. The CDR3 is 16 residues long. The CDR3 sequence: CASSDFQGSGANVLTF. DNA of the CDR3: TGTGCCAGCAGTGACTTCCAGGGATCTGGGGCCAACGTCCTGACTTTC.

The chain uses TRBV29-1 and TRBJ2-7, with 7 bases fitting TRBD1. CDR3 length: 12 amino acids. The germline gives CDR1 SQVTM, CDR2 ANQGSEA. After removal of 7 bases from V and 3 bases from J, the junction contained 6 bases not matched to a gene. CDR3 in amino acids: CSGGQDRYEQYF. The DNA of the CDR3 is TGCAGCGGAGGACAGGACCGCTACGAGCAGTACTTC.

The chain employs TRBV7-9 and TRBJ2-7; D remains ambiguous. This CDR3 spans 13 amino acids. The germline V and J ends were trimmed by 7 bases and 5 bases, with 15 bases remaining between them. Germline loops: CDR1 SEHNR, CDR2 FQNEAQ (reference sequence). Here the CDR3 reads CASTPLGWDEQYF. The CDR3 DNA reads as TGTGCCAGCACCCCTCTGGGGTGGGACGAGCAGTACTTC.

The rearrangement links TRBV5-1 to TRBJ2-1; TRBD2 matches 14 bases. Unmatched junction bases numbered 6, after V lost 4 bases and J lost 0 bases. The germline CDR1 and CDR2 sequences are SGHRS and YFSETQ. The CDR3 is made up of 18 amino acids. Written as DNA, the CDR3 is TGCGCCAGCAGCAAGGGAGGGACTAGCGGGAGCTCCTACAATGAGCAGTTCTTC. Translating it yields CASSKGGTSGSSYNEQFF.

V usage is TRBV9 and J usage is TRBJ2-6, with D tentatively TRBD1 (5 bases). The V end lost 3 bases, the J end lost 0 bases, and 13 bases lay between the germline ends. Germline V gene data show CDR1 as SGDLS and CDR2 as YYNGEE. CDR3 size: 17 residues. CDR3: CASSASGIHSGANVLTF. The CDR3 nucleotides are TGTGCCAGCAGCGCCTCAGGGATACACTCTGGGGCCAACGTCCTGACTTTC.

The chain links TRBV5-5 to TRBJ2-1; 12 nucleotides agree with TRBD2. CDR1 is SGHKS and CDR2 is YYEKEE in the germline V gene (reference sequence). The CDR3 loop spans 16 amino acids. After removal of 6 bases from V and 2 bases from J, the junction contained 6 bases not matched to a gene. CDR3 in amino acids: CASMPSGRAAYNEQFF. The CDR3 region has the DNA TGTGCCAGCATGCCTAGCGGGAGGGCCGCCTACAATGAGCAGTTCTTC.

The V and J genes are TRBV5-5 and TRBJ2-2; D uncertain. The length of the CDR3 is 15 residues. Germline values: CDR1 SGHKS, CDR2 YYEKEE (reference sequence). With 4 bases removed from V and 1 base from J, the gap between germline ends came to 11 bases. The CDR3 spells CASSPEELNTGELFF. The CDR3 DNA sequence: TGTGCCAGCAGCCCCGAGGAGCTGAACACCGGGGAGCTGTTTTTT.

The CDR3, as DNA: TGTGCCAGCATCATGATGAGTGGCAGCTCCTACAATGAGCAGTTCTTC. It is translated as CASIMMSGSSYNEQFF. The chain employs TRBV2 and TRBJ2-1; no definite D call. Germline V gives CDR1 SNHLY, CDR2 FYNNEI. V lost 7 bases and J 0 bases, leaving 16 bases between the germline ends. CDR3 length: 16 residues. The full variable domain, its missing parts supplied by reference TRBV2 and TRBJ2-1, is EPEVTQTPSHQVTQMGQEVILRCVPISNHLYFYWYRQILGQKVEFLVSFYNNEISEKSEIFDDQFSVERPDGSNFTLKIRSTKLEDSAMYFCASIMMSGSSYNEQFFGPGTRLTVL.